What follows are 21 T cell receptor beta chains derived from one specimen sequenced in a study of T cells expressing NK-cell markers. Using the 5' RACE reads, TCRdb records one entry per CDR3 protein without DNA. The sample holds about 180,000 distinct CDR3 sequences. The specimen sequenced was blood T cells: a sorted CD56 or NKG2C T cell subset, CD4+ or CD8+ T cells, or bulk PBMC T cells (not recorded which). These receptors were collected from a woman between 18 and 70 years old in good health.

By frequency, this clonotype is medium-sized. V usage is TRBV20-1 and J usage is TRBJ2-7; the D call from TCRdb, TRBD1, cannot be confirmed without DNA. Germline V gives CDR1 DFQATT, CDR2 SNEGSKA (reference sequence). This CDR3 comprises 14 residues. The CDR3 sequence is CSAKQGAGSYEQYF.

The chain's CDR3 is CASTLGQADNSPLHF. The J gene is TRBJ1-6, the V gene TRBV18; TCRdb's D call, TRBD1, is unchecked because there is no DNA. Germline V gives CDR1 KGHSH, CDR2 LQKENI. The CDR3 spans 15 residues.

V is TRBV29-1 and J is TRBJ2-1; TCRdb outputs TRBD1, but without DNA this stays unchecked. The germline V gene encodes CDR1 SQVTM and CDR2 ANQGSEA. The length of the CDR3 is 13 residues. This CDR3 reads CSSARGANGEQFF.

The V gene is TRBV20-1, the J gene TRBJ1-1. CDR1 is DFQATT, CDR2 SNEGSKA, per germline (reference sequence). CDR3 length: 16 residues. This chain's CDR3 is CSARDLLGRLNTEAFF.

The chain links TRBV6-1 to TRBJ2-7; TCRdb names TRBD2, which stays unverified in the absence of DNA. Germline V gene lookup returns CDR1 MNHNS and CDR2 SASEGT. This CDR3 comprises 17 residues. This chain's CDR3 is CASSRTSAQPLVYEQYF.

This chain uses TRBV6-1 with TRBJ2-3; the TCRdb call, TRBD2, lacks DNA for checking. The CDR3 covers 16 residues. CDR1 and CDR2 from the germline V gene are MNHNS and SASEGT. CDR3 sequence: CASILTSGYLTDTQYF.

This chain uses TRBV9 with TRBJ2-2; TCRdb picks TRBD1, but there is no DNA to check that call. Per germline, CDR1 SGDLS and CDR2 YYNGEE. This CDR3 is built from 16 residues. CDR3 loop: CASSVTGTSGAGELFF. The full variable domain, completed using reference TRBV9 and TRBJ2-2, is DSGVTQTPKHLITATGQRVTLRCSPRSGDLSVYWYQQSLDQGLQFLIQYYNGEERAKGNILERFSAQQFPDLHSELNLSSLELGDSALYFCASSVTGTSGAGELFFGEGSRLTVL.

This rearrangement joins TRBV7-9 to TRBJ2-5; no DNA is available, so the TRBD1 call from TCRdb remains unchecked. In germline, CDR1 is SEHNR, CDR2 FQNEAQ (reference sequence). The CDR3 is made up of 15 amino acids. The CDR3 reads CASSFGGRGQETQYF.

The CDR3 sequence is CASSKRDIDTQYF. This chain links TRBV3-1 with TRBJ2-3; TCRdb's D gene call, TRBD1, goes unchecked for lack of DNA. Per germline, CDR1 LGHDT and CDR2 YNNKEL (reference sequence). This CDR3 region has 13 residues.

The chain couples TRBV20-1 to TRBJ2-7; TCRdb proposes TRBD1, but this gene call is untestable without DNA. Germline V gene data show CDR1 as DFQATT and CDR2 as SNEGSKA (reference sequence). The CDR3 runs 11 residues. The CDR3 protein is CSAAGHNEQYF.

The chain recombines TRBV20-1 with TRBJ1-2; TCRdb reports TRBD1, a call that lacks DNA to check it against. Looked up from germline, CDR1 is DFQATT and CDR2 is SNEGSKA (reference sequence). The CDR3 loop spans 13 amino acids. This CDR3 reads CSRPLTGGGGYTF.

The chain combines TRBV27 with TRBJ2-3; TCRdb outputs TRBD1, but without DNA this stays unchecked. This CDR3 spans 14 amino acids. CDR1 and CDR2 (germline): MNHEY, SMNVEV (reference sequence). The CDR3 loop is CASSSISRWGTQYF.

The chain couples TRBV5-1 to TRBJ2-4; without DNA, the TCRdb call of TRBD2 cannot be checked. Germline V gene data show CDR1 as SGHRS and CDR2 as YFSETQ. The CDR3 loop spans 16 amino acids. The CDR3 protein is CASSLDLAGGRSIQYF.

The V call is TRBV7-2, the J call TRBJ2-1. This CDR3 contains 13 residues. Germline lookup yields CDR1 SGHTA and CDR2 FQGNSA. The CDR3 sequence: CASSLAITNEQFF.

This chain joins TRBV4-1 and TRBJ2-1; TCRdb returns TRBD2, unconfirmable since there is no DNA. The CDR3 totals 18 residues. CDR1 is MGHRA and CDR2 is YSYEKL in the germline V gene. CDR3 in amino acids: CASSLRLAGGPSYNEQFF.

The rearrangement joins TRBV3-1 to TRBJ1-2; lacking DNA, the TRBD1 call made by TCRdb goes unchecked. Germline V gene lookup returns CDR1 LGHDT and CDR2 YNNKEL (reference sequence). The CDR3 consists of 13 residues. This CDR3 reads CASGGQGAYGYTF.

The V gene is TRBV20-1, the J gene TRBJ2-5; no DNA is available, so the TRBD2 call from TCRdb remains unchecked. The CDR3 covers 15 residues. The germline V gene has CDR1 DFQATT and CDR2 SNEGSKA (reference sequence). CDR3 amino acids: CSARISSGRYETQYF.

CDR3 in amino acids: CASRATFSYGYTF. The chain couples TRBV12-3 or TRBV12-4 to TRBJ1-2. The CDR3 runs 13 residues.

J is TRBJ2-3 and V is TRBV27; TCRdb outputs TRBD2, but without DNA this stays unchecked. This CDR3 has 14 amino acids. CDR1 and CDR2 from the germline V gene are MNHEY and SMNVEV (reference sequence). CDR3 in amino acids: CASQTSGGSVTQYF.

The V gene is TRBV4-2, the J gene TRBJ2-3. Germline CDR1 is LGHNA and CDR2 is YNFKEQ. The CDR3 has 13 residues. CDR3 amino acids: CASSRVYTDTQYF.

The chain has TRBV12-3 or TRBV12-4 and TRBJ1-3; as DNA is missing, the TRBD1 call by TCRdb cannot be tested. The CDR3 has 16 residues. The CDR3 loop is CASSLVRTLSGNTIYF.